Given below is one T cell receptor beta chain in context. These data are taken from a study of blood T cell repertoires in COVID-19. Study details: The study drew acute and convalescent COVID-19 samples from the United States, Italy and Spain. T cells, B-cell-depleted T cells, or PBMCs supplied cDNA or gDNA.

The germline V gene encodes CDR1 LNHDA and CDR2 SQIVND (reference sequence). With 3 bases removed from V and 5 bases from J, the gap between germline ends came to 19 bases. CDR3 length: 16 amino acids. The participants were between about 18 and 90 years old and came from about two dozen US areas. Generated by immunoSEQ multiplex PCR, the TCRdb table keeps only in-frame clones and is missing some. The table shows just under 250,000 clones, with more than 85% occurring only once. Input material: PBMCs or T cells enriched from blood (not recorded which). V usage is TRBV19 and J usage is TRBJ2-5; D is possibly TRBD2 (5 bases). This receptor was identified in a woman in her 30s who had recovered from COVID-19. CDR3 sequence: CASSIGGANTRETQYF. The CDR3 DNA follows: TGTGCCAGTAGTATTGGAGGAGCAAACACAAGGGAGACCCAGTACTTC.